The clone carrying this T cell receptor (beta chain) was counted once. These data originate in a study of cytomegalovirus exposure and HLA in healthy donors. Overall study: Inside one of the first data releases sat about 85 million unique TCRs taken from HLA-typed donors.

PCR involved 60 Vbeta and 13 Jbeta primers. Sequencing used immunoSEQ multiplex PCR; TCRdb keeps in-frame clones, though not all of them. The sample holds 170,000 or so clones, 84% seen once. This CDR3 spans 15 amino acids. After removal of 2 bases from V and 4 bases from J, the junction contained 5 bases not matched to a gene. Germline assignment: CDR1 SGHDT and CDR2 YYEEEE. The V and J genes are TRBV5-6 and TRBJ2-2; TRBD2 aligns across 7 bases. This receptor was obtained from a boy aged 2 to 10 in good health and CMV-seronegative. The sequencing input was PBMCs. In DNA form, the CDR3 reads TGTGCCAGCAGCTTTGGGGGAGGGTCCACCGGGGAGCTGTTTTTT. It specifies CASSFGGGSTGELFF.